This entry lists 17 T cell receptor beta chains sequenced from one sample in a study of blood T cell repertoires in COVID-19. TCRdb's copy holds only in-frame clones and misses some; the assay was immunoSEQ multiplex PCR. The sample comprises more than 300,000 clones, more than 75% of which are singletons, and more than 0.95% rests with the top ten. What was sequenced was PBMCs or T cells enriched from blood (not recorded which). These receptors all stem from a woman aged 18 to 35 who had recovered from COVID-19.

The chain uses TRBV4-2 and TRBJ1-2, with D perhaps matching TRBD1 (6 bases). The CDR3 is 17 amino acids. The V end lost 4 bases, the J end lost 5 bases, and 23 bases lay between the germline ends. Germline CDR1 reads LGHNA; CDR2 reads YNFKEQ. In nucleotides, the CDR3 is TGTGCCAGCAGCCCAGCCACAACAGGGCTCCTTTCTTATGGCTACACCTTC. This translates into CASSPATTGLLSYGYTF.

The gene calls are TRBV1 and TRBJ2-5; TRBD2 is the table's D call and was not checked against the DNA. TRBV1 is recorded as a pseudogene. The CDR3 runs to 17 residues. CDR3 DNA sequence: TGCACCAGCAGCCAGACTTCCGGGACTAGCGACCAAGAGACCCAGTACTTC. As protein: CTSSQTSGTSDQETQYF.

This rearrangement joins TRBV5-1 to TRBJ2-5; 8 bases align to TRBD2. Trimming cost V 2 bases and J 5 bases; bases outside gene matches: 8. CDR3 length: 15 amino acids. Germline V lookup: CDR1 SGHRS, CDR2 YFSETQ. CDR3 sequence (DNA): TGCGCCAGCAGCTTACGCGGGGGGTATCTGGAGACCCAGTACTTC. Residues: CASSLRGGYLETQYF. Using reference TRBV5-1 and TRBJ2-5 for the parts outside the CDR3, the full variable domain is KAGVTQTPRYLIKTRGQQVTLSCSPISGHRSVSWYQQTPGQGLQFLFEYFSETQRNKGNFPGRFSGRQFSNSRSEMNVSTLELGDSALYLCASSLRGGYLETQYFGPGTRLLVL.

This clone was counted between two and nine times. V gene TRBV10-3 combines with J gene TRBJ2-2; 7 bases fit TRBD1. Trimming took 3 bases from V and 2 from J; bases not matched to a gene: 6. The CDR3 length is 16 residues. Per the germline V gene, CDR1 is ENHRY and CDR2 is SYGVKD. Here the CDR3 DNA reads TGTGCCATCAGTGACACAGGGGCACCCAACACCGGGGAGCTGTTTTTT. It translates to CAISDTGAPNTGELFF.

The rearrangement uses TRBV5-1 and TRBJ1-1; no reliable D call. This CDR3 is built from 13 residues. V gave up 0 bases and J gave up 4 bases, with 7 bases separating them. CDR1 is SGHRS and CDR2 is YFSETQ in the germline V gene. The chain's CDR3 is CASSLGGITEAFF. In nucleotides, the CDR3 is TGCGCCAGCAGCTTGGGAGGGATCACTGAAGCTTTCTTT.

The chain uses TRBV2 and TRBJ2-1; 8 bases align to TRBD1. Germline CDR1 and CDR2: SNHLY and FYNNEI. V trimming: 8 bases; J trimming: 3 bases; junction bases outside the gene matches: 12. The CDR3 extends over 16 amino acids. CDR3 DNA: TGTGCCAGCCCCTCAGGGGGCGCTCTCGGCTACAATGAGCAGTTCTTC. Translating it yields CASPSGGALGYNEQFF.

In this sample, this clone turned up a few times. V usage is TRBV7-9 and J usage is TRBJ1-1; TRBD1 is a possible D gene (5 bases). Per germline, CDR1 SEHNR and CDR2 FQNEAQ (reference sequence). The CDR3 totals 15 residues. Trimming took off 1 base at V and 4 bases at J, with 13 bases between the two ends. The CDR3, as DNA: TGTGCCAGCAGCTTAGGCCAGGGCCAGGCCACTGAAGCTTTCTTT. Translation: CASSLGQGQATEAFF.

This sequence joins TRBV7-9 and TRBJ2-7, with D possibly matching TRBD2 (5 bases). The V end lost 1 base, the J end lost 6 bases, and 13 bases lay between the germline ends. Germline V gene lookup returns CDR1 SEHNR and CDR2 FQNEAQ (reference sequence). The CDR3 consists of 14 residues. CDR3 DNA sequence: TGTGCCAGCAGCTTAGGTGTGACTACGGGCGAGCAGTACTTC. It specifies CASSLGVTTGEQYF.

V and J are TRBV7-2 and TRBJ2-7, with 8 bases aligning to TRBD2. The CDR3 sequence is 15 residues long. Germline assignment: CDR1 SGHTA and CDR2 FQGNSA. Trimming took 5 bases from V and 7 from J; bases not matched to a gene: 13. This CDR3 is CASSPPPGGPGEQYF. For the CDR3, the DNA is TGTGCCAGCAGCCCCCCCCCGGGGGGGCCTGGGGAGCAGTACTTC.

This clone showed up just once. This chain links TRBV7-3 with TRBJ1-2, with D perhaps TRBD1 (5 bases). V lost 5 bases and J lost 8, with 15 bases in between. CDR3 length: 13 residues. Germline V gene data show CDR1 as SGHTA and CDR2 as FQGTGA. CDR3 DNA sequence: TGTGCCAGCAGCCCTTTTTCAGGGAAAGGCTACACCTTC. It codes for CASSPFSGKGYTF.

The chain links TRBV24-1 to TRBJ2-2; D unresolved. Germline V lookup: CDR1 KGHDR, CDR2 SFDVKD. V was pared by 3 bases and J by 1 base, with 11 bases between. This CDR3 comprises 16 residues. CDR3 amino acids: CATSDPAIRNTGELFF. The CDR3 DNA reads as TGTGCCACCAGTGATCCTGCGATTCGGAACACCGGGGAGCTGTTTTTT.

The chain is built from TRBV10-3 and TRBJ2-5; 9 nucleotides match TRBD2. Germline CDR1 reads ENHRY; CDR2 reads SYGVKD. This CDR3 is 14 amino acids long. V dropped 2 bases and J dropped 9; count of bases not matched to a gene: 7. The CDR3 nucleotides read TGTGCCATCAGTGAGGAACTAGCGGGTCAGGCCCAGTACTTC. It is translated as CAISEELAGQAQYF.

The V call is TRBV19, the J call TRBJ1-2; no clear D gene. Germline lookup yields CDR1 LNHDA and CDR2 SQIVND (reference sequence). This CDR3 has 15 amino acids. Trimming shortened V by 3 bases and J by 4 bases, and 15 bases separated the two germline ends. Here the CDR3 reads CASSIGRTYLYGYTF. The CDR3 nucleotides are TGTGCCAGTAGTATCGGTAGGACTTACCTCTATGGCTACACCTTC.

CDR3 loop: CASSHGGAGANNQPQHF. CDR3 coding DNA: TGTGCCAGCTCACACGGTGGGGCAGGGGCCAACAATCAGCCCCAGCATTTT. The rearrangement links TRBV18 to TRBJ1-5, with D possibly being TRBD1 (6 bases). Germline assignment: CDR1 KGHSH and CDR2 LQKENI. Trimming removed 4 bases from V and 3 bases from J, with 19 bases in between. The CDR3 covers 17 residues.

The chain joins TRBV6-2 or TRBV6-3 to TRBJ2-5; 7 bases line up with TRBD2. The V segment lost 0 bases and the J segment 2 bases; nucleotides outside the gene matches: 3. Germline V CDR1 and CDR2: MNHEY, SVGEGT. This CDR3 comprises 15 residues. Written as DNA, the CDR3 is TGTGCCAGCAGTTACTCGTCTAGCGGACAAGAGACCCAGTACTTC. Residues: CASSYSSSGQETQYF.

The chain couples TRBV19 to TRBJ1-5, with D maybe TRBD1 (5 bases). Germline V gene lookup returns CDR1 LNHDA and CDR2 SQIVND (reference sequence). Trimming removed 6 bases from V and 7 bases from J, with 25 bases in between. CDR3 length equals 17 residues. The CDR3 DNA follows: TGTGCCAGTAGCGGGCCGTATCTGTTTGGGGCACTACAGCCCCAGCATTTT. Translating gives CASSGPYLFGALQPQHF.

The rearrangement uses TRBV9 and TRBJ1-2, with TRBD1 as a possible D gene (5 bases). Trimming took 4 bases from V and 2 from J, leaving 15 bases between them. Germline CDR1 SGDLS, CDR2 YYNGEE. The CDR3 contains 15 residues. The CDR3 sequence is CASSLPGLDNYGYTF. CDR3 coding DNA: TGTGCCAGCAGCTTACCGGGACTTGACAACTATGGCTACACCTTC.